These 8 T cell receptor beta chains came from one sample sequenced in a study of blood T cell repertoires in COVID-19. Libraries were prepared by immunoSEQ multiplex PCR; TCRdb keeps only in-frame clonotypes and omits some of them. Altogether about 170,000 clones are present, roughly 84% being singletons, with the ten largest covering roughly a tenth. Sample: peripheral blood. All receptors derive from a man between 65 and 85 years old with active or convalescent COVID-19.

The chain combines TRBV29-1 with TRBJ1-4; weak D call: TRBD1 (5 bases). V dropped 5 bases and J dropped 7 bases, with 14 bases sitting between them. The CDR3 totals 13 residues. Germline V CDR1 and CDR2: SQVTM, ANQGSEA. The CDR3: CSVRGRAGEKLFF. The CDR3 region has the DNA TGCAGCGTTCGGGGGAGAGCGGGTGAAAAACTGTTTTTT.

The J gene is TRBJ1-3, the V gene TRBV5-1; D is unresolved. V was trimmed by 0 bases and J by 0 bases, leaving 10 bases between them. Germline CDR1 is SGHRS and CDR2 is YFSETQ. The CDR3 is made up of 16 amino acids. The CDR3 sequence is CASSLGGQSSGNTIYF. CDR3 nucleotides: TGCGCCAGCAGCTTGGGTGGGCAGAGCTCTGGAAACACCATATATTTT.

DNA of the CDR3: TGTGCCACCAGTGACGGGGTTGGCTACACCTTC. Its protein is CATSDGVGYTF. The gene calls are TRBV24-1 and TRBJ1-2; D is undetermined. Trimming left V 4 bases short and J 7 bases short, with 6 bases between. The length of the CDR3 is 11 residues. Germline-derived CDR1 and CDR2 are KGHDR and SFDVKD.

The rearrangement joins TRBV10-3 to TRBJ1-1, with D unclear. V lost 6 bases and J lost 5, with 7 bases in between. CDR3 length equals 11 residues. Germline CDR1 reads ENHRY; CDR2 reads SYGVKD. The CDR3 sequence is CAIRDTTEAFF. The DNA for the CDR3 is TGTGCCATCAGAGACACTACTGAAGCTTTCTTT.

The chain employs TRBV30 and TRBJ2-2; D possibly corresponds to TRBD1 (7 bases). The CDR3 spans 17 residues. Between the trimmed V and J ends, which lost 3 bases and 3 bases, there was a span of 20 bases. Germline V CDR1 and CDR2: GTSNPN, SVGIG (reference sequence). This CDR3 is CAWSPAGQLVDTGELFF. The CDR3 bases are TGTGCCTGGAGCCCCGCGGGACAGCTCGTCGACACCGGGGAGCTGTTTTTT.

The V gene is TRBV11-2, the J gene TRBJ2-2, with 11 bases aligning to TRBD2. The CDR3 length is 18 residues. V trimming: 8 bases; J trimming: 3 bases; junction bases outside the gene matches: 14. Germline assignment: CDR1 SGHAT and CDR2 FQNNGV. The CDR3 protein is CASGALAGAPRDTGELFF. CDR3 DNA sequence: TGTGCCAGCGGGGCACTAGCGGGAGCTCCCAGGGACACCGGGGAGCTGTTTTTT.

This clone occurred a few times. CDR3 region: CASSQGVGWRQGYNEQFF. CDR3 bases: TGCGCCAGCAGCCAAGGAGTGGGTTGGCGTCAGGGCTACAATGAGCAGTTCTTC. This chain connects TRBV4-1 to TRBJ2-1; possibly TRBD1 for D (5 bases). Germline CDR1 is MGHRA and CDR2 is YSYEKL. Trimming left V 1 base short and J 3 bases short, with 19 bases between. This CDR3 has 18 amino acids.

The chain recombines TRBV3-1 (or the pseudogene TRBV3-2) with TRBJ2-2; TRBD2 matches 11 bases. The length of the CDR3 is 18 residues. Germline values: CDR1 LGHDT, CDR2 YNNKEL (reference sequence). Losses at the gene ends were 3 bases for V and 1 base for J; bases not matched to a gene: 7. CDR3 sequence: CASSHGLAGGMNTGELFF. The CDR3 nucleotides are TGTGCCAGCAGCCATGGGCTAGCGGGAGGAATGAACACCGGGGAGCTGTTTTTT.